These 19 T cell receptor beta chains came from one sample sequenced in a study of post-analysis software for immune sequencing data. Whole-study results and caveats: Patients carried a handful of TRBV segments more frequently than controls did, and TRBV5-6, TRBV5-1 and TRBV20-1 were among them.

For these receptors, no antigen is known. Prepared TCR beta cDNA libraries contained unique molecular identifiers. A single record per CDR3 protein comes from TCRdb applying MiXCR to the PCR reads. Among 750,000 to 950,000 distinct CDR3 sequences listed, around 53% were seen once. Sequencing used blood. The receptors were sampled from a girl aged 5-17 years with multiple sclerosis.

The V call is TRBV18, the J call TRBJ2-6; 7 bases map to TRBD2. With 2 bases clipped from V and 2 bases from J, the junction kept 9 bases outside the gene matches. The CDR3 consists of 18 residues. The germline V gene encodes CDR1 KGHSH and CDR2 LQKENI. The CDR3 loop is CASSPVWTSKTGANVLTF. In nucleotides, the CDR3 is TGTGCCAGCTCACCAGTCTGGACTAGTAAAACTGGGGCCAACGTCCTGACTTTC.

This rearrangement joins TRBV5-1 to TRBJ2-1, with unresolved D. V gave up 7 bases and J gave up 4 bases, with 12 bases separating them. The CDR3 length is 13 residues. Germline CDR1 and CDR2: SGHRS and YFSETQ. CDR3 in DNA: TGCGCCAGCGCTAAAAGGGATTACAATGAGCAGTTCTTC. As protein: CASAKRDYNEQFF.

The CDR3 DNA reads as TGCAGTGCTGTGTTTGGGGCCACTAGCACAGATACGCAGTATTTT. Translating gives CSAVFGATSTDTQYF. The chain couples TRBV20-1 to TRBJ2-3; maybe TRBD1 (5 bases). Germline CDR1 and CDR2: DFQATT and SNEGSKA (reference sequence). This CDR3 region has 15 residues. Trimming cost V 5 bases and J 0 bases, with 15 bases left between them.

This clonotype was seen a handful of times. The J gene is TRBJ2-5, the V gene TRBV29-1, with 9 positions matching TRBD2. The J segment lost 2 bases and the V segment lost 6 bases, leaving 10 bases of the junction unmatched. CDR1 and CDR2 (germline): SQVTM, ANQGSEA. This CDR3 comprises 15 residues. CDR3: CSVVKAGGRQETQYF. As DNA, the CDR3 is TGCAGCGTGGTAAAAGCGGGAGGACGACAAGAGACCCAGTACTTC.

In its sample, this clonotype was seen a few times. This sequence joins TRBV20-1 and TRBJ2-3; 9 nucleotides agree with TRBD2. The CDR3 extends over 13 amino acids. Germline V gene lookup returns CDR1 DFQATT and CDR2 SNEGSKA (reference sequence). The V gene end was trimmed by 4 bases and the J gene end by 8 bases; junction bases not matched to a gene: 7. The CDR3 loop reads CSATAGGWGTQYF. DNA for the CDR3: TGCAGTGCTACGGCGGGAGGGTGGGGTACGCAGTATTTT.

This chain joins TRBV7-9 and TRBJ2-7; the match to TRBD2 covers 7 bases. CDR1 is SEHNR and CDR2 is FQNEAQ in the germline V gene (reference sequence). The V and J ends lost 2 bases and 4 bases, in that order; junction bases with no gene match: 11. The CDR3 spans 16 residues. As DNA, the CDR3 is TGTGCCAGCAGCTTACCAAAGACGGGAGGAGGATACGAGCAGTACTTC. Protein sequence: CASSLPKTGGGYEQYF.

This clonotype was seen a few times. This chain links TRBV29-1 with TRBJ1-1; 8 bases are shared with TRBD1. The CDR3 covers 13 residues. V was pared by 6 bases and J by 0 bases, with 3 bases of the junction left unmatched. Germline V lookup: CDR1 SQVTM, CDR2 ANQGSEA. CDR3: CSVHRGVNTEAFF. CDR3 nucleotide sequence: TGCAGCGTCCACAGGGGGGTGAACACTGAAGCTTTCTTT.

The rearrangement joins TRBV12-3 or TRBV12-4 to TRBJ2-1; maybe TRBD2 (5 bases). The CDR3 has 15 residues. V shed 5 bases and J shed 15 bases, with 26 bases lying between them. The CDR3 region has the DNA TGTGCCAGCAGTCCTGCCAATGGGCGGGCCTACGACTTGTTCTTC. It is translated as CASSPANGRAYDLFF.

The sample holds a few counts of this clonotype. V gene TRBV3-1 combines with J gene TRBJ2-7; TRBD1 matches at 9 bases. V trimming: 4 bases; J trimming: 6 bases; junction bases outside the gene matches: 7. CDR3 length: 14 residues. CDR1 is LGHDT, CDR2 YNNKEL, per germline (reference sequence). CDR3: CASSLRTGVGEQYF. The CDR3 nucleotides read TGTGCCAGCAGCCTTCGGACAGGGGTTGGCGAGCAGTACTTC.

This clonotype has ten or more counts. The CDR3, as DNA: TGCAGTGCTAGAGATCTCGGTGGAAATTCACCCCTCCACTTT. This codes for CSARDLGGNSPLHF. This chain connects TRBV20-1 to TRBJ1-6; D is undetermined. CDR1 DFQATT and CDR2 SNEGSKA come from the germline V gene (reference sequence). The CDR3 sequence is 14 residues long. V was cut by 0 bases and J by 7 bases, with 10 bases left in between.

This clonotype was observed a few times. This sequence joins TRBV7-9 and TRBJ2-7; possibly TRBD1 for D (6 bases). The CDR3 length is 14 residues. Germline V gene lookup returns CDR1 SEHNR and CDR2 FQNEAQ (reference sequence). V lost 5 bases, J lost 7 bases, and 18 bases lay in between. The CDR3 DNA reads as TGTGCCAGCAGCCACAGGGATAGGGTAGGTGAGCAGTACTTC. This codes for CASSHRDRVGEQYF.

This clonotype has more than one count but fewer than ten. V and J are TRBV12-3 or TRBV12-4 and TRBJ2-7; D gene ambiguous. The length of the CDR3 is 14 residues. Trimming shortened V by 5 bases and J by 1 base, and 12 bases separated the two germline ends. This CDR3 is CASSPADLSYEQYF. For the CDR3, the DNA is TGTGCCAGCAGTCCGGCTGACTTATCCTACGAGCAGTACTTC.

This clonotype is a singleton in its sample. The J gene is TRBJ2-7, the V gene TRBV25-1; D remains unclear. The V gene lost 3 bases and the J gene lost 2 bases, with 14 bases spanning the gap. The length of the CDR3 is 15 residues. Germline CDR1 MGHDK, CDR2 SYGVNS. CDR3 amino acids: CASSDSAVRPYEQYF. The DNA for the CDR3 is TGTGCCAGCAGTGATTCGGCGGTTAGGCCCTACGAGCAGTACTTC.

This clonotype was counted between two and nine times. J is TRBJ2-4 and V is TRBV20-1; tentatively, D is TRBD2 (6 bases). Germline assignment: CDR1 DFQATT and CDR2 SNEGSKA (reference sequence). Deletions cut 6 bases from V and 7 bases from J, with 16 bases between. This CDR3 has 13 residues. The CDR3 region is CSATRREWNIQYF. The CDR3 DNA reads TGCAGTGCCACGAGGAGGGAATGGAACATTCAGTACTTC.

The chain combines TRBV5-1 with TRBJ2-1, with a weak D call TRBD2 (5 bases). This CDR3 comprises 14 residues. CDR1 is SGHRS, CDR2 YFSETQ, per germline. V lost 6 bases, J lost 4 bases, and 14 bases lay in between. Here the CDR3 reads CASKGAGPYNEQFF. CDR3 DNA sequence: TGCGCCAGCAAAGGCGCGGGTCCATACAATGAGCAGTTCTTC. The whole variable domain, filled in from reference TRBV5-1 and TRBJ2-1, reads KAGVTQTPRYLIKTRGQQVTLSCSPISGHRSVSWYQQTPGQGLQFLFEYFSETQRNKGNFPGRFSGRQFSNSRSEMNVSTLELGDSALYLCASKGAGPYNEQFFGPGTRLTVL.

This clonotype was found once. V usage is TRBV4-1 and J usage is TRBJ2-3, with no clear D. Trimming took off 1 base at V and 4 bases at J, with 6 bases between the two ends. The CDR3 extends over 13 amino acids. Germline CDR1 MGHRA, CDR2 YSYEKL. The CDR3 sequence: CASSQAQPDTQYF. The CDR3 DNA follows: TGCGCCAGCAGCCAAGCTCAACCAGATACGCAGTATTTT.

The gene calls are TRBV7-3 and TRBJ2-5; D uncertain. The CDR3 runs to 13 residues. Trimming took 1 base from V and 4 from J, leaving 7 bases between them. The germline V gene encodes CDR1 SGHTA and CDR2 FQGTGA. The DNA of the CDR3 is TGTGCCAGCAGCTTAAATAATGGAGAGACCCAGTACTTC. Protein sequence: CASSLNNGETQYF.

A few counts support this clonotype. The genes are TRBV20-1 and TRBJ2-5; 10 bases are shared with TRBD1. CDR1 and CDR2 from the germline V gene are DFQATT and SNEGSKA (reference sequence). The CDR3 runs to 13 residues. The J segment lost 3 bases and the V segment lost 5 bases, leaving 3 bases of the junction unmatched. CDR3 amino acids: CSAYGQGEETQYF. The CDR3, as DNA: TGCAGTGCTTACGGACAGGGGGAAGAGACCCAGTACTTC.

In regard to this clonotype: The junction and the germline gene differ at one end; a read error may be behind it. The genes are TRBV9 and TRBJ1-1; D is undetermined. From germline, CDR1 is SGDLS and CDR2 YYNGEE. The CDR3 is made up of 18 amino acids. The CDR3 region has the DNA TGTGCCAGCGGCGTAGGACCATCAATTCTAACCATGAACACTGAAGCTTTCTTT. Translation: CASGVGPSILTMNTEAFF.